One TCR beta chain is described in this entry. Profiling relied on immunoSEQ multiplex PCR, and the TCRdb table lists in-frame clones only, not all of them. The repertoire includes around 2.5 million clones, more than 85% of them detected once, and about 0.34% sits in the top ten. This record belongs to a study of shared clonotypes between healthy human individuals. Germline V gene data show CDR1 as SGHRS and CDR2 as YFSETQ. Trimming removed 4 bases at V and 8 bases at J, with 15 bases between. This CDR3 is built from 13 residues. This TCR was sampled from a man aged 18 to 29 in good health. Some clones in this sample may be carry-over from other donors' samples. Sequences were obtained from naive CD4+ T cells from PBMCs. As to subset: CD45RA+ positively selected. The chain carries TRBV5-1 and TRBJ1-1; perhaps TRBD1 as D (5 bases). The CDR3 DNA reads as TGCGCCAGCAGCGCCCGGGACGGTTTAGAAGCTTTCTTT. As protein: CASSARDGLEAFF.